The rows below give T cell receptor beta chains drawn from one sample of a study of early T cells in non-severe SARS-CoV-2 infection. TCRdb used MiXCR to reprocess the 5' RACE reads, holding one entry per CDR3 protein. The table has approximately 64,000 distinct CDR3 sequences, 20% to 25% seen once. The sample here was whole blood, taken at baseline. These receptors all come from an adult who was a healthcare worker with PCR-confirmed SARS-CoV-2 infection or an uninfected control (not recorded which). The CDR3 runs from the conserved cysteine through the conserved F or W.

cdr3_aa | v_call
CASSLFGLAGGTDTQYF | TRBV5-1
CASVKDPDTQYF | TRBV12-5
CAMTGLAGGNEQFF | TRBV6-9
CASSRESRETQYF | TRBV9
CASSLKRDTEAFF | TRBV2
CASTARVQETQYF | TRBV12-3/TRBV12-4
CASSAPGQSNNEQFF | TRBV10-2
CSVATGAENEQFF | TRBV20-1
CASSASIAGGLNEQFF | TRBV11-2
CASRIGTRVDTQYF | TRBV7-3
CASSEGTSMETQYF | TRBV2
CAQSPDQPQHF | TRBV24-1
CASSQQGGTGELFF | TRBV6-6
CASSTTQTQYF | TRBV12-3/TRBV12-4
CASSSLSLLLGNEQYF | TRBV5-1
CSALYSGTGVSEQYF | TRBV20-1
CASSQPGDFETQYF | TRBV7-9
CASRYPGRSYYGYTF | TRBV28
CAWSVLRGQEQYF | TRBV30
CASSNRQGLAKNIQYF | TRBV6-6
CASSLGPGLGTEAFF | TRBV27
CASSGTGNNSPLHF | TRBV12-3/TRBV12-4
CASSSPLAGGPQETQYF | TRBV7-9
CSARAGGTNEKLFF | TRBV20-1
CASSSGLDYEQYF | TRBV7-2
CASSVRGAKNIQYF | TRBV12-3/TRBV12-4
CASSFPLSGNTIYF | TRBV7-9